This T cell receptor (beta chain) is from a study of shared clonotypes between healthy human individuals. Whole-study findings and limits: Richness estimates generally favored naive over memory subsets.

Turning to this clone: As yet, its antigen is unknown.

Some clones are missing from TCRdb's copy, which holds only in-frame ones; the method was immunoSEQ multiplex PCR. The sample lists about a million clones, around four fifths occurring once. The CDR3 extends over 14 amino acids. The germline V gene has CDR1 MNHEY and CDR2 SVGAGI. V was cut by 5 bases and J by 3 bases, with 12 bases left in between. Donation came from healthy HIV-negative adults that had no recent acute infections or vaccinations. Sequencing used memory CD4+ T cells sorted from blood. Subset meaning: CD45RA-negative fraction. The chain uses TRBV6-5 and TRBJ2-3; the D is unclear. The source of this sequence is a young man in good health. CDR3 amino acids: CASSIGSSTDTQYF. The DNA of the CDR3 is TGTGCCAGCAGTATAGGCTCGTCGACAGATACGCAGTATTTT.